This T cell receptor (beta chain) was sequenced during a study of CD8+ T cells in alopecia areata. Study overall: Administration of oral tofacitinib to treated patients was at 5 to 10 mg twice daily.

This clone was seen a few times. Its specificity is unknown. In germline, CDR1 is KGHSH, CDR2 LQKENI. CDR3 size: 16 residues. V lost 3 bases, J lost 8 bases, and 11 bases stayed unmatched. Described treatment: oral pan-JAK inhibitor, 5-10 mg twice daily. Study outcomes and limitations: Scalp and blood retained many expanded lesional clones during tofacitinib.

Sequencing used cDNA as its template, made by extracting RNA and reverse transcribing it. This table comes from immunoSEQ multiplex PCR, and its TCRdb copy is limited to in-frame clones, with some not included. The table shows under 250,000 clones, with under 75% occurring only once. Material: CD4+ T cells sorted from blood, obtained at week 4, from a patient treated with tofacitinib. The TCR was taken from a human donor with alopecia areata. This chain connects TRBV18 to TRBJ2-1; 9 bases are a match to TRBD1. The CDR3 is CASSPTRRQGVDEQFF. CDR3 in DNA: TGTGCCAGCTCACCTACCAGGAGACAGGGGGTTGATGAGCAGTTCTTC.